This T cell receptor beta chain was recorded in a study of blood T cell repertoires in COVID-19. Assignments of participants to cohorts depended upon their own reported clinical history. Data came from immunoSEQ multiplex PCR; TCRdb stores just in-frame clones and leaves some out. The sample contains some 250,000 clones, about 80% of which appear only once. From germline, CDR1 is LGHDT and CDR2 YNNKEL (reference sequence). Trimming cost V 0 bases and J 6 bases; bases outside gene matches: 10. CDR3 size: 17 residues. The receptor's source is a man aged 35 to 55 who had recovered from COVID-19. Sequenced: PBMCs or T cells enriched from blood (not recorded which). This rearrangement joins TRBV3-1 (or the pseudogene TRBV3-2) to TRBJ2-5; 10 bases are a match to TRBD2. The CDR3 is CASSQERAGGPGKTQYF. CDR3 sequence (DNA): TGTGCCAGCAGCCAAGAGAGAGCGGGGGGGCCGGGGAAGACCCAGTACTTC.